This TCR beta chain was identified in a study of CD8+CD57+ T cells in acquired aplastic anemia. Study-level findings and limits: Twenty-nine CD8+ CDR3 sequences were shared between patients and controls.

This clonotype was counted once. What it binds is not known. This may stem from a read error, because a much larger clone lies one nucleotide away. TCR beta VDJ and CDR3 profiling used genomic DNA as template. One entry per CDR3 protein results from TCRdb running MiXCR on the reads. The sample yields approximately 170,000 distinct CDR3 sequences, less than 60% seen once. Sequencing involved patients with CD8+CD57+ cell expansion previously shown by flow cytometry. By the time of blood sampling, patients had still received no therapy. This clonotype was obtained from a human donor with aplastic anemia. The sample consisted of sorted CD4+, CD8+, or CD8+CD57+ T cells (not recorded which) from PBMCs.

CDR3 sequence (DNA): TGTGCCAGCAGCCATCCAGGGCACTTCTACGAGCAGTACGTC. Translation: CASSHPGHFYEQYV. The V call is TRBV2, the J call TRBJ2-7; weak D call: TRBD1 (5 bases). This CDR3 is built from 14 residues. Germline-derived CDR1 and CDR2 are SNHLY and FYNNEI. Trimming stripped 6 bases from V and 3 bases from J, with 15 bases between.